One and the same sample provided the 15 T cell receptor beta chains below, sequenced in a study of blood T cell repertoires in COVID-19. Produced via immunoSEQ multiplex PCR; TCRdb's table is partial and in-frame only. In the table there are around 150,000 clones, about 90% of which are singletons. Source material: peripheral blood. All receptors come from a man aged 60 to 69 with active or convalescent COVID-19.

This chain links TRBV24-1 with TRBJ1-4; D remains unclear. The CDR3 sequence is 14 residues long. The V and J ends lost 2 bases and 2 bases respectively, with 5 bases between them. Germline CDR1 and CDR2: KGHDR and SFDVKD. CDR3 sequence: CATSDSSTNEKLFF. DNA of the CDR3: TGTGCCACCAGTGATTCTTCGACTAATGAAAAACTGTTTTTT.

The J gene is TRBJ2-1, the V gene TRBV6-6, with TRBD2 identical over 7 bases. Germline CDR1 reads MNHNY; CDR2 reads SVGAGI (reference sequence). This CDR3 contains 15 residues. The junction had 1 base not matched to a gene; V was cut back by 2 bases and J by 0 bases. This CDR3 reads CASSYGGGSYNEQFF. The CDR3, as DNA: TGTGCCAGCAGTTACGGCGGGGGCTCCTACAATGAGCAGTTCTTC.

The chain joins TRBV4-1 to TRBJ1-3; 7 bases map to TRBD1. Looked up from germline, CDR1 is MGHRA and CDR2 is YSYEKL. The length of the CDR3 is 17 residues. The V segment lost 8 bases and the J segment 0 bases; nucleotides outside the gene matches: 13. CDR3 sequence (DNA): TGCGCCAGCTCCCCCACCGGGACAGTGTCCTCTGGAAACACCATATATTTT. It is translated as CASSPTGTVSSGNTIYF.

V usage is TRBV6-5 and J usage is TRBJ1-6; no firm D call. The CDR3 contains 14 residues. Trimming took 6 bases from V and 6 from J, leaving 12 bases between them. Germline values: CDR1 MNHEY, CDR2 SVGAGI. DNA for the CDR3: TGTGCCAGCAGCAGGACTGACCGTAATTCACCCCTCCACTTT. Residues: CASSRTDRNSPLHF.

This chain links TRBV6-6 with TRBJ2-7, with a tentative D call TRBD2 (5 bases). Deletions cut 0 bases from V and 6 bases from J, with 12 bases between. Germline V gene lookup returns CDR1 MNHNY and CDR2 SVGAGI (reference sequence). CDR3 length: 14 amino acids. The CDR3 reads CASSYSPTSSEQYF. CDR3 DNA: TGTGCCAGCAGTTACTCGCCAACTAGTTCCGAGCAGTACTTC.

In its sample, this clone was seen once. The chain has TRBV7-2 and TRBJ2-1; D possibly corresponds to TRBD2 (5 bases). Trimming shortened V by 2 bases and J by 8 bases, and 13 bases separated the two germline ends. Germline V gene sequence: CDR1 SGHTA, CDR2 FQGNSA. This CDR3 is built from 14 residues. The CDR3 bases are TGTGCCAGCAGCTTACGGGGAGCACACCATGAGCAGTTCTTC. The encoded protein is CASSLRGAHHEQFF.

The chain employs TRBV5-1 and TRBJ2-1, with D perhaps TRBD2 (5 bases). Germline V gene sequence: CDR1 SGHRS, CDR2 YFSETQ. V was shortened by 6 bases and J by 0 bases, with 10 bases between the two germline ends. The CDR3 spans 14 residues. CDR3 region: CASKEGSSYNEQFF. CDR3 DNA: TGCGCCAGCAAAGAGGGAAGCTCCTACAATGAGCAGTTCTTC.

The CDR3 DNA follows: TGCGCCAGCAGCCAAGATCAGGGGTCTGGAAACACCATATATTTT. Translating gives CASSQDQGSGNTIYF. The chain employs TRBV4-3 and TRBJ1-3; tentative D call: TRBD1 (6 bases). The CDR3 has 15 residues. V was shortened by 0 bases and J by 1 base, with 7 bases between the two germline ends. Germline loops: CDR1 LGHNA, CDR2 YSLEER.

This clone was seen a handful of times. The chain carries TRBV5-4 and TRBJ2-7; 8 bases are shared with TRBD1. Unmatched junction bases numbered 4, after V lost 6 bases and J lost 2 bases. CDR3 length: 13 amino acids. The germline V gene has CDR1 SGHNT and CDR2 YYREEE (reference sequence). CDR3 residues: CASTGTGAYEQYF. Written as DNA, the CDR3 is TGTGCCAGCACCGGGACAGGCGCCTACGAGCAGTACTTC.

Concerning this clone: Other DNA sequences in the same sample also yield this CDR3. The genes are TRBV28 and TRBJ1-5, with D hard to call. Trimming left V 1 base short and J 4 bases short, with 2 bases between. The CDR3 length is 12 residues. Germline CDR1 reads MDHEN; CDR2 reads SYDVKM. CDR3 amino acids: CASSLLNQPQHF. CDR3 DNA: TGTGCCAGCAGTTTATTAAATCAGCCCCAGCATTTT.

The V gene is TRBV28, the J gene TRBJ1-2; TRBD1 agrees at 8 bases. With V trimmed by 3 bases and J by 4 bases, 4 bases remained unmatched. CDR1 is MDHEN, CDR2 SYDVKM, per germline. The CDR3 totals 14 residues. The CDR3 is CASSLDRVSYGYTF. CDR3 in DNA: TGTGCCAGCAGTTTGGACAGGGTGAGCTATGGCTACACCTTC.

The gene calls are TRBV28 and TRBJ2-7; possible D gene TRBD2, 6 bases. The V gene's germline CDR1 is MDHEN and CDR2 SYDVKM. Trimming removed 2 bases from V and 2 bases from J, with 19 bases in between. This CDR3 contains 17 residues. The CDR3 nucleotides are TGTGCCAGCAGTTTAGAGGGTATCCGGGAGCGACCCTACGAGCAGTACTTC. It encodes CASSLEGIRERPYEQYF.

The chain uses TRBV5-1 and TRBJ2-2; D not resolved. V was trimmed by 4 bases and J by 8 bases, leaving 18 bases between them. The V gene's germline CDR1 is SGHRS and CDR2 YFSETQ. This CDR3 contains 15 residues. As DNA, the CDR3 is TGCGCCAGCAGCAGTTGGATCGGAAGAGGAGGGGAGCTGTTTTTT. Protein: CASSSWIGRGGELFF.

The J gene is TRBJ2-1, the V gene TRBV6-2 or TRBV6-3; the D gene is possibly TRBD2 (5 bases). The V end was cut by 3 bases, the J end by 5 bases, with 11 bases between. Germline V gives CDR1 MNHEY, CDR2 SVGEGT. The CDR3 extends over 14 amino acids. Here the CDR3 reads CASSYSASHNEQFF. CDR3 nucleotide sequence: TGTGCCAGCAGTTATAGCGCGTCGCACAATGAGCAGTTCTTC.

The chain joins TRBV24-1 to TRBJ2-1; a possible D gene is TRBD1 (6 bases). The germline gives CDR1 KGHDR, CDR2 SFDVKD. The CDR3 length is 16 residues. The V end lost 2 bases, the J end lost 2 bases, and 12 bases lay between the germline ends. The CDR3: CATSDSSTGAYNEQFF. In DNA form, the CDR3 reads TGTGCCACCAGTGATTCGTCGACAGGAGCCTACAATGAGCAGTTCTTC.